Each of the 3 T cell receptor beta chains below was sequenced from the same sample in a study of blood T cell repertoires in COVID-19. Assay used: immunoSEQ multiplex PCR; TCRdb lists only in-frame clones, some missing. The table shows approximately 140,000 clones, with around nine tenths occurring only once. Sequencing input: peripheral blood. These receptors were taken from a woman between 35 and 50 years old with acute or convalescent COVID-19.

DNA for the CDR3: TGTGCCAGCAGCTTCCCAGGGCCTGGAAACACCATATATTTT. Translation: CASSFPGPGNTIYF. The chain joins TRBV7-2 to TRBJ1-3; a weak D match, TRBD1 (5 bases). CDR1 is SGHTA and CDR2 is FQGNSA in the germline V gene. Trimming left V 3 bases short and J 2 bases short, with 8 bases between. This CDR3 contains 14 residues.

The chain has TRBV5-6 and TRBJ1-2, with D unclear. Per germline, CDR1 SGHDT and CDR2 YYEEEE. The CDR3 totals 15 residues. Trimming removed 0 bases at V and 4 bases at J, with 13 bases between. CDR3: CASSLGGSDLYGYTF. CDR3 DNA sequence: TGTGCCAGCAGCTTGGGCGGTAGTGACCTCTATGGCTACACCTTC.

The chain links TRBV7-9 to TRBJ1-2, with 9 positions matching TRBD1. Per the germline V gene, CDR1 is SEHNR and CDR2 is FQNEAQ (reference sequence). The CDR3 extends over 15 amino acids. J gave up 4 bases and V 4 bases, and 7 bases lay outside the gene matches. CDR3 sequence (DNA): TGTGCCAGCAGCTCCTTGGACAGGGGCATCTATGGCTACACCTTC. Translating it yields CASSSLDRGIYGYTF.